These 31 T cell receptor beta chains share one sample of origin, sequenced in a study of spatial heterogeneity in lung cancer. General study findings and limits: Mutation counts in tumors were tracked by counts of expanded intratumoral alpha and beta TCRs.

TCRdb called the 5' RACE reads again in MiXCR, with one record for every CDR3 protein. The table has about 18,000 distinct CDR3 sequences, around 6.9% seen once. Antigens of these TCRs are unknown. Regarding time point: sample taken at primary tumor resection. Material: lung tumor tissue, obtained at surgery. These receptors came from a male donor with early-stage non-small cell lung cancer.

The V call is TRBV6-6, the J call TRBJ2-3, with 13 bases lining up with TRBD2. Germline V gene lookup returns CDR1 MNHNY and CDR2 SVGAGI (reference sequence). The J segment lost 2 bases and the V segment lost 7 bases, leaving 6 bases of the junction unmatched. CDR3 length: 16 residues. The CDR3 DNA sequence: TGTGCCAGCAACGGACTAGCGGGGGCCATCACAGATACGCAGTATTTT. Encoded protein: CASNGLAGAITDTQYF.

There are a few counts of this clonotype. This rearrangement joins TRBV12-3 or TRBV12-4 to TRBJ1-5; 7 bases line up with TRBD1. The CDR3 runs to 15 residues. V lost 5 bases to trimming and J lost 7 bases; unmatched junction nucleotides: 11. CDR3 residues: CASSPSETGRQPQHF. The CDR3 DNA follows: TGTGCCAGCAGTCCAAGCGAGACAGGGAGACAGCCCCAGCATTTT.

This chain joins TRBV6-5 and TRBJ1-1; D is perhaps TRBD1 (5 bases). The V gene lost 8 bases and the J gene lost 0 bases, with 16 bases spanning the gap. This CDR3 has 15 residues. Germline V gene lookup returns CDR1 MNHEY and CDR2 SVGAGI. The CDR3 coding sequence is TGTGCCAGCGGTCCAGGGAGTTGGGTGAACACTGAAGCTTTCTTT. Its protein product is CASGPGSWVNTEAFF.

This clonotype was counted many times. The genes are TRBV10-3 and TRBJ2-7, with a tentative D call TRBD1 (6 bases). With 10 bases removed from V and 4 bases from J, the gap between germline ends came to 11 bases. Germline lookup yields CDR1 ENHRY and CDR2 SYGVKD. The CDR3 covers 11 residues. CDR3: CATVQGYEQYF. CDR3 nucleotides: TGTGCCACCGTACAGGGTTACGAGCAGTACTTC.

This clonotype was seen a few times. The chain carries TRBV4-2 and TRBJ2-2, with D maybe TRBD2 (6 bases). CDR3 size: 12 residues. V gave up 4 bases and J gave up 15 bases, with 15 bases separating them. CDR1 and CDR2 from the germline V gene are LGHNA and YNFKEQ. The CDR3 nucleotides read TGTGCCAGCAGCCGTAGCGACAAGCGGGTGTTTTTT. The encoded protein is CASSRSDKRVFF.

This clonotype was seen a few times. This chain uses TRBV10-1 with TRBJ2-7; TRBD2 is a possible D gene (7 bases). The CDR3 loop spans 14 amino acids. V lost 4 bases, J lost 4 bases, and 14 bases lay in between. Germline lookup yields CDR1 WNHNN and CDR2 SYGVQD (reference sequence). The CDR3 reads CASSAGGLGYEQYF. The CDR3 bases are TGCGCCAGCAGTGCGGGGGGCCTCGGGTACGAGCAGTACTTC.

This clonotype qualifies as medium-sized. The chain recombines TRBV18 with TRBJ1-2, with no clear D. CDR3 length: 15 residues. V was cut by 5 bases and J by 1 base, with 14 bases left in between. Germline lookup yields CDR1 KGHSH and CDR2 LQKENI. CDR3 nucleotide sequence: TGTGCCAGCTCATTACGTGCCGGGAGTAACTATGGCTACACCTTC. Protein sequence: CASSLRAGSNYGYTF. The entire variable domain, with the rest obtained from reference TRBV18 and TRBJ1-2, is as follows: NAGVMQNPRHLVRRRGQEARLRCSPMKGHSHVYWYRQLPEEGLKFMVYLQKENIIDESGMPKERFSAEFPKEGPSILRIQQVVRGDSAAYFCASSLRAGSNYGYTFGSGTRLTVV.

This clonotype was observed at least ten times. The chain carries TRBV20-1 and TRBJ1-2; TRBD1 matches 7 bases. The CDR3 totals 13 residues. Germline V lookup: CDR1 DFQATT, CDR2 SNEGSKA (reference sequence). V was pared by 6 bases and J by 5 bases, with 9 bases of the junction left unmatched. The CDR3 DNA is TGCAGTGCCCCGAGTAGGGGGCAATATGGCTACACCTTC. Translating it yields CSAPSRGQYGYTF.

This clonotype was detected a few times. This rearrangement joins TRBV5-1 to TRBJ1-1, with 10 nucleotides matching TRBD1. This CDR3 region has 14 residues. The germline V gene encodes CDR1 SGHRS and CDR2 YFSETQ. The trim removed 4 bases at V and 5 bases at J, leaving 5 bases unmatched. DNA of the CDR3: TGCGCCAGCAGCCTACAGGGACAGGGGACTGAAGCTTTCTTT. It codes for CASSLQGQGTEAFF.

This clonotype showed up many times. The chain uses TRBV12-3 or TRBV12-4 and TRBJ1-1, with TRBD1 matching over 12 bases. V trimming: 5 bases; J trimming: 0 bases; junction bases outside the gene matches: 7. The CDR3 spans 17 residues. This CDR3 reads CASSHGDRGHMNTEAFF. The CDR3 bases are TGTGCCAGCAGTCATGGGGACAGGGGGCATATGAACACTGAAGCTTTCTTT.

This clonotype is deemed medium-sized. This CDR3 reads CASSLGSNTEAFF. The CDR3 nucleotides read TGCGCCAGCAGCTTGGGATCTAACACTGAAGCTTTCTTT. The chain employs TRBV5-1 and TRBJ1-1, with D unresolved. The V gene lost 0 bases and the J gene lost 2 bases, with 5 bases spanning the gap. Germline CDR1 reads SGHRS; CDR2 reads YFSETQ. The CDR3 length is 13 residues.

This clonotype was counted at least ten times. The chain has TRBV4-1 and TRBJ1-1; D unclear. Germline V gives CDR1 MGHRA, CDR2 YSYEKL. V was pared by 1 base and J by 1 base, with 10 bases between. The CDR3 contains 15 residues. The CDR3 sequence: CASSQGGRGNTEAFF. The CDR3 DNA follows: TGCGCCAGCAGCCAAGGAGGGAGAGGGAACACTGAAGCTTTCTTT.

The chain recombines TRBV5-4 with TRBJ2-7, with TRBD2 identical over 7 bases. The CDR3 runs to 15 residues. The junction had 11 bases not matched to a gene; V was cut back by 4 bases and J by 4 bases. The V gene's germline CDR1 is SGHNT and CDR2 YYREEE (reference sequence). CDR3 nucleotide sequence: TGTGCCAGCAGCGGGGGGGGGGAAGCTCTTTACGAGCAGTACTTC. This encodes CASSGGGEALYEQYF.

In this sample, this clonotype turned up many times. The V and J genes are TRBV11-3 and TRBJ1-1; weak D call: TRBD1 (5 bases). Germline V gene data show CDR1 as SGHNT and CDR2 as YENEEA. The CDR3 consists of 13 residues. Trimming removed 3 bases at V and 1 base at J, with 6 bases between. The CDR3 DNA follows: TGTGCCAGCAGCTTCAGGGCGAACACTGAAGCTTTCTTT. Residues: CASSFRANTEAFF.

This clonotype was seen many times. The rearrangement uses TRBV12-3 or TRBV12-4 and TRBJ2-7; no firm D call. This CDR3 has 12 residues. Trimming left V 6 bases short and J 2 bases short, with 8 bases between. CDR3 residues: CASSPSPYEQYF. Here the CDR3 DNA reads TGTGCCAGCAGCCCGAGCCCCTACGAGCAGTACTTC.

The sample holds many counts of this clonotype. The CDR3 here is CAISDFSNTGELFF. CDR3 nucleotides: TGTGCCATCAGTGATTTCAGTAACACCGGGGAGCTGTTTTTT. This chain uses TRBV10-3 with TRBJ2-2; D unresolved. The V and J ends lost 3 bases and 2 bases respectively, with 7 bases between them. Germline V gene sequence: CDR1 ENHRY, CDR2 SYGVKD. The CDR3 is made up of 14 amino acids.

This clonotype has a count of ten or more. The V and J genes are TRBV9 and TRBJ2-7, with 7 nucleotides matching TRBD1. CDR1 and CDR2 from the germline V gene are SGDLS and YYNGEE. Losses at the gene ends were 2 bases for V and 7 bases for J; bases not matched to a gene: 6. This CDR3 has 13 residues. The CDR3 protein is CASSVGQAREQYF. In DNA form, the CDR3 reads TGTGCCAGCAGCGTTGGACAGGCTAGAGAGCAGTACTTC.

This clonotype was detected ten times or more. The genes are TRBV20-1 and TRBJ2-4, with 7 positions matching TRBD1. The CDR3 runs to 15 residues. CDR1 DFQATT and CDR2 SNEGSKA come from the germline V gene (reference sequence). Trimming at V came to 8 bases and at J to 3 bases, leaving 13 bases not matched to a gene. The chain's CDR3 is CSNKRPDRSKNIQYF. CDR3 nucleotide sequence: TGCAGTAATAAAAGGCCGGACAGGAGCAAAAACATTCAGTACTTC.

This clonotype was detected only a few times. The gene calls are TRBV19 and TRBJ2-1; maybe TRBD1 (5 bases). The ends were cut back, 5 bases at V and 2 bases at J, with 13 bases in the middle. Germline values: CDR1 LNHDA, CDR2 SQIVND (reference sequence). The CDR3 runs to 15 residues. Here the CDR3 DNA reads TGTGCCAGTAGTCTCCAGGGTAGGACCTACAATGAGCAGTTCTTC. It translates to CASSLQGRTYNEQFF.

Here the CDR3 DNA reads TGCGCCAGCAGCTGGGGGGTAGGGGCGACCCAGTACTTC. Its translation: CASSWGVGATQYF. V usage is TRBV5-1 and J usage is TRBJ2-5, with TRBD2 as a possible D gene (6 bases). Trimming took off 3 bases at V and 7 bases at J, with 13 bases between the two ends. Germline V gene lookup returns CDR1 SGHRS and CDR2 YFSETQ. CDR3 size: 13 residues.

This clonotype was detected many times. CDR3 amino acids: CSARAESSYNSPLHF. CDR3 sequence (DNA): TGCAGTGCTAGGGCCGAGAGCTCCTATAATTCACCCCTCCACTTT. This sequence joins TRBV20-1 and TRBJ1-6; D unclear. There are 15 residues in the CDR3. Germline-derived CDR1 and CDR2 are DFQATT and SNEGSKA (reference sequence). Trimming cost V 3 bases and J 0 bases, with 9 bases left between them.

V is TRBV18 and J is TRBJ2-1; 9 nucleotides agree with TRBD1. This CDR3 has 16 residues. Trimming took 3 bases from V and 2 from J; bases not matched to a gene: 5. Germline V gene data show CDR1 as KGHSH and CDR2 as LQKENI. The CDR3 region has the DNA TGTGCCAGCTCACCTTCTACAGGGGGCGCCTACAATGAGCAGTTCTTC. Its translation is CASSPSTGGAYNEQFF.

The V gene is TRBV20-1, the J gene TRBJ2-7, with D uncertain. Germline V gene data show CDR1 as DFQATT and CDR2 as SNEGSKA (reference sequence). The length of the CDR3 is 13 residues. V lost 3 bases, J lost 1 base, and 10 bases lay in between. In DNA form, the CDR3 reads TGCAGTGCTAGCGGCGGTCCATCCTACGAGCAGTACTTC. Translating it yields CSASGGPSYEQYF.

This clonotype occurred many times. The rearrangement links TRBV27 to TRBJ1-3; no clear D gene. V gave up 5 bases and J gave up 0 bases, with 14 bases separating them. This CDR3 has 16 amino acids. The V gene's germline CDR1 is MNHEY and CDR2 SMNVEV (reference sequence). The CDR3 loop reads CASSPDLGDSGNTIYF. The CDR3 region has the DNA TGTGCCAGCAGTCCGGATTTGGGCGACTCTGGAAACACCATATATTTT.

The chain links TRBV5-1 to TRBJ2-3, with 9 bases lining up with TRBD2. Trimming cost V 4 bases and J 6 bases; bases outside gene matches: 18. The germline gives CDR1 SGHRS, CDR2 YFSETQ. The CDR3 loop spans 18 amino acids. This chain's CDR3 is CASSIRFSGGAAGDTQYF. CDR3 nucleotides: TGCGCCAGCAGCATTCGGTTTAGCGGGGGTGCCGCAGGGGATACGCAGTATTTT.

This clonotype was seen repeatedly, ten times or more. The chain is built from TRBV6-5 and TRBJ1-2; D uncertain. The germline V gene has CDR1 MNHEY and CDR2 SVGAGI. V lost 0 bases and J 2 bases, leaving 7 bases between the germline ends. This CDR3 is 14 amino acids long. The CDR3 loop reads CASSYSMENYGYTF. The CDR3 DNA reads as TGTGCCAGCAGTTACTCGATGGAGAACTATGGCTACACCTTC.

This clonotype was found once. One base away lies a much larger clone, so this may be a sequencing read error. V and J are TRBV2 and TRBJ2-7; maybe TRBD1 (6 bases). CDR3 size: 13 residues. Germline V gives CDR1 SNHLY, CDR2 FYNNEI. Trimming removed 9 bases from V and 6 bases from J, with 18 bases in between. CDR3: CASYWDIPAEQYF. As DNA, the CDR3 is TGTGCCAGTTACTGGGACATCCCGGCCGAGCAGTACTTC.

The V and J genes are TRBV6-5 and TRBJ2-7, with TRBD1 matching over 7 bases. Germline V gene lookup returns CDR1 MNHEY and CDR2 SVGAGI. The CDR3 is 14 amino acids. After removal of 5 bases from V and 0 bases from J, the junction contained 4 bases not matched to a gene. The CDR3 nucleotides are TGTGCCAGCAGTCACAGGGGAAGCTCCTACGAGCAGTACTTC. Protein product: CASSHRGSSYEQYF.

By sample share, this clonotype is medium-sized. The chain employs TRBV20-1 and TRBJ1-2, with D hard to call. Germline assignment: CDR1 DFQATT and CDR2 SNEGSKA (reference sequence). The V gene lost 0 bases and the J gene lost 4 bases, with 12 bases spanning the gap. The CDR3 is made up of 14 amino acids. This chain's CDR3 is CSARDQERIYGYTF. In DNA, the CDR3 is TGCAGTGCTAGAGATCAGGAACGGATCTATGGCTACACCTTC.

This clonotype was detected ten times or more. The chain carries TRBV7-9 and TRBJ1-3, with D maybe TRBD1 (6 bases). The CDR3 runs to 13 residues. The germline V and J ends were trimmed by 6 bases and 4 bases, with 10 bases remaining between them. CDR1 and CDR2 from the germline V gene are SEHNR and FQNEAQ (reference sequence). CDR3 amino acids: CASREGVGNTIYF. In DNA form, the CDR3 reads TGTGCCAGCAGAGAGGGGGTCGGAAACACCATATATTTT. Full variable domain (rest looked up from reference TRBV7-9 and TRBJ1-3): DTGVSQNPRHKITKRGQNVTFRCDPISEHNRLYWYRQTLGQGPEFLTYFQNEAQLEKSRLLSDRFSAERPKGSFSTLEIQRTEQGDSAMYLCASREGVGNTIYFGEGSWLTVV.

This clonotype was detected a few times. The chain joins TRBV10-3 to TRBJ2-7, with 10 bases aligning to TRBD1. CDR1 is ENHRY, CDR2 SYGVKD, per germline. This CDR3 spans 13 amino acids. J lost 3 bases, V lost 11 bases, and 7 bases had no gene match. The CDR3 here is CAVAWTGGYEQYF. The CDR3 DNA reads as TGTGCCGTGGCTTGGACAGGGGGCTACGAGCAGTACTTC.